These 30 T cell receptor beta chains were sequenced from one sample in a study of patients and donors after allogeneic stem cell transplantation. TCRdb called the RT-PCR reads again in MiXCR, with one record for every CDR3 protein. The sample includes about 110,000 distinct CDR3 sequences, 35% of them seen just once. The sequencing sample was made of blood, either unsorted or a sorted T cell fraction (not recorded which). The receptors stem from a human donor who was either an allogeneic HSCT recipient or a stem cell or donor lymphocyte infusion donor (not recorded which). It is not recorded whose cells these are; they may come from a transplant donor.

This clonotype was recorded a few times. This chain joins TRBV19 and TRBJ1-6, with D unresolved. CDR3 length equals 14 residues. Germline V CDR1 and CDR2: LNHDA, SQIVND (reference sequence). V shed 5 bases and J shed 9 bases, with 14 bases lying between them. The CDR3 nucleotides read TGTGCCAGTAGTCAGGACGGATTTGGTTCACCCCTCCACTTT. Amino acid sequence: CASSQDGFGSPLHF.

This clonotype showed up just a few times. V and J are TRBV29-1 and TRBJ1-1; the match to TRBD1 covers 7 bases. V gave up 8 bases and J gave up 4 bases; unmatched junction bases: 7. CDR1 and CDR2 (germline): SQVTM, ANQGSEA. This CDR3 has 12 residues. For the CDR3, the DNA is TGCAGCACGACAGGGTGGGCCACTGAAGCTTTCTTT. It codes for CSTTGWATEAFF.

This chain links TRBV20-1 with TRBJ2-7; TRBD1 aligns across 7 bases. The germline V gene encodes CDR1 DFQATT and CDR2 SNEGSKA (reference sequence). V lost 7 bases to trimming and J lost 3 bases; unmatched junction nucleotides: 9. CDR3 length equals 13 residues. The CDR3 nucleotides are TGCAGTGTCCGCACAGGGGACAGCTACGAGCAGTACTTC. Its translation: CSVRTGDSYEQYF.

This sequence joins TRBV7-9 and TRBJ1-2; perhaps TRBD1 as D (5 bases). This CDR3 contains 16 residues. Germline V gene sequence: CDR1 SEHNR, CDR2 FQNEAQ (reference sequence). V was clipped by 2 bases and J by 3 bases, with 16 bases between them. The CDR3 protein is CASSLSGRKTHYGYTF. The CDR3 bases are TGTGCCAGCAGCTTATCGGGGCGGAAGACCCACTATGGCTACACCTTC.

This clonotype was picked up a small number of times. The V call is TRBV6-6, the J call TRBJ1-1; TRBD1 matches 8 bases. The CDR3 spans 14 residues. J lost 4 bases, V lost 7 bases, and 8 bases had no gene match. Germline V lookup: CDR1 MNHNY, CDR2 SVGAGI (reference sequence). The CDR3 DNA reads as TGTGCCAGCACCCCACACAGGGGGGTCACTGAAGCTTTCTTT. Translation: CASTPHRGVTEAFF.

The rearrangement joins TRBV10-3 to TRBJ2-6; D gene unclear. CDR1 is ENHRY and CDR2 is SYGVKD in the germline V gene. CDR3 length: 18 amino acids. Deletions cut 3 bases from V and 0 bases from J, with 15 bases between. CDR3 in amino acids: CAISDSALRSSGANVLTF. CDR3 DNA: TGTGCCATCAGTGATTCGGCGCTTCGATCCTCTGGGGCCAACGTCCTGACTTTC.

This CDR3 is CSARVGVDYLYEQYF. The CDR3 DNA is TGCAGTGCTAGAGTAGGAGTAGATTATCTCTACGAGCAGTACTTC. V gene TRBV20-1 combines with J gene TRBJ2-7; D is unclear. The CDR3 covers 15 residues. Trimming removed 1 base at V and 3 bases at J, with 16 bases between. In germline, CDR1 is DFQATT, CDR2 SNEGSKA (reference sequence).

The CDR3 DNA follows: TGTGCCAGCAGTGCCACCCTCACAGGGGGCGGAACTGAAGCTTTCTTT. Its translation is CASSATLTGGGTEAFF. This sequence joins TRBV25-1 and TRBJ1-1; 9 bases map to TRBD1. This CDR3 is built from 16 residues. Looked up from germline, CDR1 is MGHDK and CDR2 is SYGVNS. V was pared by 4 bases and J by 5 bases, with 11 bases of the junction left unmatched.

The gene calls are TRBV28 and TRBJ1-2, with D unclear. Germline V gene data show CDR1 as MDHEN and CDR2 as SYDVKM. This CDR3 has 12 residues. V dropped 7 bases and J dropped 8 bases, with 14 bases sitting between them. The CDR3 sequence is CASMAVAGGYTF. The CDR3 DNA follows: TGTGCCAGCATGGCAGTAGCGGGAGGCTACACCTTC.

The chain carries TRBV5-1 and TRBJ2-5; 8 bases map to TRBD1. There are 15 residues in the CDR3. Trimming at V came to 0 bases and at J to 5 bases, leaving 6 bases not matched to a gene. Per germline, CDR1 SGHRS and CDR2 YFSETQ. The CDR3 DNA reads as TGCGCCAGCAGCTTGGGGGACAGGTCTGGGGAGACCCAGTACTTC. It translates to CASSLGDRSGETQYF.

The chain couples TRBV25-1 to TRBJ2-3; D ambiguous. Trimming left V 2 bases short and J 0 bases short, with 0 bases between. Germline V gene data show CDR1 as MGHDK and CDR2 as SYGVNS. The CDR3 is made up of 12 amino acids. CDR3 in amino acids: CASSESTDTQYF. The CDR3 nucleotides are TGTGCCAGCAGTGAAAGCACAGATACGCAGTATTTT.

This clonotype was picked up one time. This chain uses TRBV6-1 with TRBJ2-2; no reliable D call. The CDR3 runs to 11 residues. In germline, CDR1 is MNHNS, CDR2 SASEGT. Trimming shortened V by 3 bases and J by 6 bases, and 2 bases separated the two germline ends. The CDR3 nucleotides read TGTGCCAGCAGTGATCCCGGGGAGCTGTTTTTT. This translates into CASSDPGELFF.

This rearrangement joins TRBV18 to TRBJ1-5, with D uncertain. Germline CDR1 is KGHSH and CDR2 is LQKENI. This CDR3 is 15 amino acids long. Trimming removed 2 bases from V and 0 bases from J, with 8 bases in between. As DNA, the CDR3 is TGTGCCAGCTCACCAAGAACCACTAGCAATCAGCCCCAGCATTTT. Its protein is CASSPRTTSNQPQHF.

V usage is TRBV6-6 and J usage is TRBJ2-7, with a tentative D call TRBD2 (5 bases). The V and J ends lost 3 bases and 4 bases respectively, with 13 bases between them. This CDR3 comprises 14 residues. Germline V lookup: CDR1 MNHNY, CDR2 SVGAGI (reference sequence). This chain's CDR3 is CASSYRIAHYEQYF. The DNA of the CDR3 is TGTGCCAGCAGTTATCGGATAGCGCATTACGAGCAGTACTTC.

This clonotype showed up just once. The rearrangement links TRBV18 to TRBJ2-7, with D possibly matching TRBD2 (5 bases). The germline CDR1 and CDR2 sequences are KGHSH and LQKENI. The CDR3 is made up of 14 amino acids. The ends were cut back, 6 bases at V and 1 base at J, with 13 bases in the middle. This CDR3 reads CASSREATSYEQYF. As DNA, the CDR3 is TGTGCCAGCTCTCGGGAAGCAACATCCTACGAGCAGTACTTC.

This chain joins TRBV4-3 and TRBJ1-2; D ambiguous. Germline V gene sequence: CDR1 LGHNA, CDR2 YSLEER. This CDR3 region has 17 residues. V lost 4 bases and J lost 4, with 22 bases in between. The CDR3 is CASSRRWRNAGIYGYTF. The CDR3, as DNA: TGCGCCAGCAGCCGTAGATGGCGAAACGCCGGGATCTATGGCTACACCTTC.

This clonotype was recorded a few times. This rearrangement joins TRBV20-1 to TRBJ2-1; D unresolved. Trimming shortened V by 3 bases and J by 0 bases, and 12 bases separated the two germline ends. Germline V gene sequence: CDR1 DFQATT, CDR2 SNEGSKA (reference sequence). This CDR3 is 15 amino acids long. In DNA form, the CDR3 reads TGCAGTGCTAGCACCGGCAGGAGCTCCTACAATGAGCAGTTCTTC. Encoded protein: CSASTGRSSYNEQFF.

CDR3 sequence reads: CAIGEDRVERDEQYF. CDR3 nucleotide sequence: TGTGCCATCGGGGAGGACAGGGTTGAAAGAGACGAGCAGTACTTC. The rearrangement links TRBV10-3 to TRBJ2-7; 8 bases are shared with TRBD1. Trimming cost V 8 bases and J 5 bases; bases outside gene matches: 14. The CDR3 runs to 15 residues. Germline V gene data show CDR1 as ENHRY and CDR2 as SYGVKD.

A word on this clonotype: Germline and junction disagree at one end, which may indicate a read error. The chain recombines TRBV7-2 with TRBJ2-1; the D gene is possibly TRBD1 (5 bases). CDR1 and CDR2 from the germline V gene are SGHTA and FQGNSA. The CDR3 runs 16 residues. CDR3 region: CASSLGRPRRVDEQLF. CDR3 coding DNA: TGTGCCAGCAGCTTAGGTCGCCCGCGCAGGGTTGATGAGCAGCTCTTC.

The chain combines TRBV6-5 with TRBJ2-1; 14 nucleotides align to TRBD2. Trimming cost V 6 bases and J 9 bases; bases outside gene matches: 4. Germline CDR1 and CDR2: MNHEY and SVGAGI. This CDR3 region has 14 residues. CDR3 amino acids: CASRGLAGVFEQFF. The CDR3, as DNA: TGTGCCAGCAGGGGACTAGCGGGAGTGTTTGAGCAGTTCTTC.

The chain is built from TRBV10-3 and TRBJ2-2; D gene ambiguous. CDR1 is ENHRY, CDR2 SYGVKD, per germline. The CDR3 spans 12 residues. Trimming pared 8 bases from V and 5 bases from J, leaving 9 bases between. The DNA for the CDR3 is TGTGCCATCGCCCCGTTTACCGGGGAGCTGTTTTTT. Its translation: CAIAPFTGELFF.

This clonotype has only a few counts. This rearrangement joins TRBV10-3 to TRBJ2-6, with TRBD1 matching 8 bases. V trimming: 2 bases; J trimming: 3 bases; junction bases outside the gene matches: 3. The length of the CDR3 is 16 residues. CDR1 and CDR2 from the germline V gene are ENHRY and SYGVKD. The DNA for the CDR3 is TGTGCCATCAGTGAGGGACAGGGAGGTGGGGCCAACGTCCTGACTTTC. Translation: CAISEGQGGGANVLTF.

The chain joins TRBV6-1 to TRBJ1-4; D uncertain. The CDR3 is 14 amino acids. V was shortened by 2 bases and J by 3 bases, with 7 bases between the two germline ends. Germline values: CDR1 MNHNS, CDR2 SASEGT. The chain's CDR3 is CASSEFVPNEKLFF. DNA of the CDR3: TGTGCCAGCAGTGAATTTGTCCCTAATGAAAAACTGTTTTTT.

This clonotype showed up just a few times. This sequence joins TRBV12-3 or TRBV12-4 and TRBJ2-1; TRBD2 aligns across 10 bases. The CDR3 is made up of 17 amino acids. J gave up 8 bases and V 3 bases, and 13 bases lay outside the gene matches. For the CDR3, the DNA is TGTGCCAGCAGTTTCTCCAACCTAGCGGGAGTGGTTGATGAGCAGTTCTTC. Translation gives CASSFSNLAGVVDEQFF.

With respect to this clonotype: The germline gene is not matched at one end of the junction; a read error may be the cause. J is TRBJ2-1 and V is TRBV11-3, with TRBD2 as a possible D gene (5 bases). CDR3 size: 15 residues. Germline V gene lookup returns CDR1 SGHNT and CDR2 YENEEA. In DNA form, the CDR3 reads TGTGCCAGCAACGCACAAGCGGTACAACAACCTGTTGTAATCTTC. Translated: CASNAQAVQQPVVIF.

This clonotype showed up just a few times. The CDR3 sequence: CASSLLPANSPLHF. The CDR3 nucleotides are TGTGCCAGCAGCTTACTTCCGGCTAATTCACCCCTCCACTTT. V usage is TRBV7-9 and J usage is TRBJ1-6; D call uncertain. Germline assignment: CDR1 SEHNR and CDR2 FQNEAQ (reference sequence). The length of the CDR3 is 14 residues. Trimming shortened V by 2 bases and J by 6 bases, and 8 bases separated the two germline ends.

In its sample, this clonotype was seen many times. V usage is TRBV25-1 and J usage is TRBJ1-1; a possible D gene is TRBD1 (5 bases). V was clipped by 7 bases and J by 3 bases, with 9 bases between them. The CDR3 loop spans 12 amino acids. CDR1 and CDR2 (germline): MGHDK, SYGVNS. For the CDR3, the DNA is TGTGCCAGCAAGAGGGGTGACACTGAAGCTTTCTTT. It encodes CASKRGDTEAFF. Full variable domain (missing parts from reference TRBV25-1 and TRBJ1-1): EADIYQTPRYLVIGTGKKITLECSQTMGHDKMYWYQQDPGMELHLIHYSYGVNSTEKGDLSSESTVSRIRTEHFPLTLESARPSHTSQYLCASKRGDTEAFFGQGTRLTVV.

This clonotype has ten or more counts. The chain combines TRBV27 with TRBJ1-1; the D is unclear. Trimming pared 6 bases from V and 1 base from J, leaving 12 bases between. The CDR3 loop spans 14 amino acids. Germline values: CDR1 MNHEY, CDR2 SMNVEV (reference sequence). CDR3 in amino acids: CASRRHSQNTEAFF. The CDR3 DNA reads TGTGCCAGCAGACGACACAGCCAGAACACTGAAGCTTTCTTT.

This clonotype was detected a few times. This rearrangement joins TRBV9 to TRBJ2-7, with 7 bases matching TRBD2. The V gene end was trimmed by 4 bases and the J gene end by 0 bases; junction bases not matched to a gene: 4. Germline-derived CDR1 and CDR2 are SGDLS and YYNGEE. There are 14 residues in the CDR3. CDR3 loop: CASSRDYHSYEQYF. The CDR3, as DNA: TGTGCCAGCAGCCGGGACTATCACTCCTACGAGCAGTACTTC.

This clonotype occurred a few times. This chain uses TRBV12-3 or TRBV12-4 with TRBJ2-1; D is unclear. The CDR3 spans 15 residues. V was pared by 7 bases and J by 0 bases, with 13 bases between. The CDR3 sequence is CASKERRSSYNEQFF. The CDR3, as DNA: TGTGCCAGCAAAGAGCGAAGGAGCTCCTACAATGAGCAGTTCTTC.